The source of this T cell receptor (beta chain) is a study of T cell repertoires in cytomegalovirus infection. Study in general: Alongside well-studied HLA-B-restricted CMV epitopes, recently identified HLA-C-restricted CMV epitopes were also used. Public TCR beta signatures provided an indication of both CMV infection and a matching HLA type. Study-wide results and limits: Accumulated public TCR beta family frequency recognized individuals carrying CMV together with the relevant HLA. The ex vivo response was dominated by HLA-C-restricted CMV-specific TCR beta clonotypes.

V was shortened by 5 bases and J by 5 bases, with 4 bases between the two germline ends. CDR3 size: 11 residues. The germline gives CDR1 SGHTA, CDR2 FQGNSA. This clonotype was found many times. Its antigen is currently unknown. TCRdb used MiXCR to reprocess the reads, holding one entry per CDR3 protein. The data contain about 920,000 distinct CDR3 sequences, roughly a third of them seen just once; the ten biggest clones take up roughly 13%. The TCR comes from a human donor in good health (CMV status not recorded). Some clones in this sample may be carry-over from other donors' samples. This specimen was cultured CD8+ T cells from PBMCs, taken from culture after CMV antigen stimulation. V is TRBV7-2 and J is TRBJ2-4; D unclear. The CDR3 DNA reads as TGTGCCAGCAGCCTTCAAAACATTCAGTACTTC. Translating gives CASSLQNIQYF.